The 28 T cell receptor beta chains presented below share a single source sample, sequenced in a study of T cell changes during pregnancy in multiple sclerosis. This table comes from immunoSEQ multiplex PCR, and its TCRdb copy is limited to in-frame clones, with some not included. This sample yields tens of thousands of clones, of which roughly 92% are seen a single time; roughly 3.7% belongs to the top ten. The input for sequencing was peripheral blood, taken after pregnancy. The receptors were gathered from a female donor in good health, enrolled as a control in a pregnancy study.

J is TRBJ2-7 and V is TRBV6-5; tentatively, D is TRBD1 (6 bases). Per germline, CDR1 MNHEY and CDR2 SVGAGI. The length of the CDR3 is 11 residues. V was cut by 11 bases and J by 4 bases, with 12 bases left in between. The CDR3 is CASWTDYEQYF. The DNA of the CDR3 is TGTGCCTCGTGGACAGATTACGAGCAGTACTTC.

The chain couples TRBV11-2 to TRBJ1-1; 8 bases are a match to TRBD1. This CDR3 has 13 residues. V lost 5 bases to trimming and J lost 7 bases; unmatched junction nucleotides: 6. The germline V gene encodes CDR1 SGHAT and CDR2 FQNNGV. CDR3 coding DNA: TGTGCCAGCAGCCAACCAGGGGGCGGTGAAGCTTTCTTT. Its protein product is CASSQPGGGEAFF.

The chain has TRBV4-1 and TRBJ2-5, with TRBD2 matching 11 bases. The V segment lost 4 bases and the J segment 4 bases; nucleotides outside the gene matches: 20. The CDR3 has 20 amino acids. Germline lookup yields CDR1 MGHRA and CDR2 YSYEKL. The CDR3 sequence: CASSPVRASGGYTTAETQYF. The CDR3 nucleotides are TGCGCCAGCAGCCCCGTCCGGGCTAGCGGGGGGTACACCACTGCAGAGACCCAGTACTTC.

The chain recombines TRBV5-1 with TRBJ2-7, with D tentatively TRBD1 (5 bases). Trimming left V 0 bases short and J 0 bases short, with 10 bases between. Germline V gene lookup returns CDR1 SGHRS and CDR2 YFSETQ. There are 15 residues in the CDR3. CDR3 loop: CASSLADKLSYEQYF. The CDR3 coding sequence is TGCGCCAGCAGCTTGGCGGACAAACTCTCCTACGAGCAGTACTTC.

The chain couples TRBV6-6 to TRBJ2-1; TRBD1 agrees at 11 bases. Germline V gene lookup returns CDR1 MNHNY and CDR2 SVGAGI (reference sequence). Germline trimming cut 6 bases from V and 1 base from J; bases unmatched to any gene: 5. The CDR3 is 16 amino acids. The DNA for the CDR3 is TGTGCCAGCAGAAGAGGGACAGGGGGATCCTACAATGAGCAGTTCTTC. Translation: CASRRGTGGSYNEQFF.

This clone has a single count. This chain joins TRBV9 and TRBJ1-2; D is perhaps TRBD1 (5 bases). Trimming shortened V by 0 bases and J by 0 bases, and 9 bases separated the two germline ends. Germline-derived CDR1 and CDR2 are SGDLS and YYNGEE. The CDR3 has 15 residues. The CDR3 reads CASSVVSGTNYGYTF. In DNA, the CDR3 is TGTGCCAGCAGCGTAGTGTCAGGGACTAACTATGGCTACACCTTC.

The chain joins TRBV27 to TRBJ2-1, with D perhaps matching TRBD2 (6 bases). Looked up from germline, CDR1 is MNHEY and CDR2 is SMNVEV (reference sequence). This CDR3 has 16 residues. V lost 7 bases, J lost 8 bases, and 24 bases lay in between. This chain's CDR3 is CASTSMGTHGPHEQFF. The CDR3 DNA follows: TGTGCCAGCACCTCCATGGGGACTCACGGCCCCCATGAGCAGTTCTTC.

This chain connects TRBV9 to TRBJ2-7; TRBD2 matches 9 bases. Germline CDR1 SGDLS, CDR2 YYNGEE. This CDR3 comprises 16 residues. Unmatched junction bases numbered 15, after V lost 4 bases and J lost 7 bases. The CDR3 nucleotides are TGTGCCAGCAGCTCAACAAGCGGCGGGGGGGCCGAGGAGCAGTACTTC. The encoded protein is CASSSTSGGGAEEQYF.

This rearrangement joins TRBV19 to TRBJ2-7, with D perhaps matching TRBD2 (6 bases). Trimming stripped 5 bases from V and 5 bases from J, with 16 bases between. Germline V gene data show CDR1 as LNHDA and CDR2 as SQIVND (reference sequence). The CDR3 has 14 amino acids. The CDR3 loop is CASSSWDLPHEQYF. The CDR3 DNA sequence: TGTGCCAGTAGTTCCTGGGACTTACCTCACGAGCAGTACTTC.

The V call is TRBV10-1, the J call TRBJ1-2; 11 bases are shared with TRBD1. Trimming took 9 bases from V and 6 from J; bases not matched to a gene: 3. CDR1 is WNHNN and CDR2 is SYGVQD in the germline V gene (reference sequence). This CDR3 spans 12 amino acids. CDR3 coding DNA: TGCGCCAGACCGGACAGGGGGCATGGCTACACCTTC. Its protein is CARPDRGHGYTF.

This clone turned up a few times. The chain recombines TRBV13 with TRBJ2-3; TRBD1 agrees at 7 bases. From germline, CDR1 is PRHDT and CDR2 FYEKMQ (reference sequence). The CDR3 covers 17 residues. Trimming took 4 bases from V and 4 from J; bases not matched to a gene: 14. The CDR3 here is CASSSTHTGVLADTQYF. The CDR3 nucleotides are TGTGCCAGCAGCTCAACCCATACAGGGGTGCTTGCAGATACGCAGTATTTT.

This chain links TRBV7-2 with TRBJ2-1, with TRBD2 as a possible D gene (5 bases). The length of the CDR3 is 14 residues. CDR1 and CDR2 (germline): SGHTA, FQGNSA. V lost 4 bases to trimming and J lost 8 bases, with 15 bases between them. In DNA form, the CDR3 reads TGTGCCAGCAGCTCCCGGGCAAGGCGGGATGAGCAGTTCTTC. It codes for CASSSRARRDEQFF.

The rearrangement links TRBV29-1 to TRBJ2-1; 8 bases fit TRBD1. The germline CDR1 and CDR2 sequences are SQVTM and ANQGSEA. Trimming removed 7 bases from V and 2 bases from J; junction bases left unmatched: 16. This CDR3 region has 17 residues. CDR3 in amino acids: CSAVIGQGVITYNEQFF. CDR3 DNA sequence: TGCAGCGCCGTTATCGGACAGGGTGTTATCACCTACAATGAGCAGTTCTTC.

This chain connects TRBV5-4 to TRBJ1-2, with 7 bases fitting TRBD1. Germline V gene sequence: CDR1 SGHNT, CDR2 YYREEE (reference sequence). V lost 3 bases, J lost 8 bases, and 7 bases stayed unmatched. The CDR3 consists of 13 residues. CDR3 nucleotide sequence: TGTGCCAGCAGCTCAACAGGGGCAAGAGGCTACACCTTC. It encodes CASSSTGARGYTF.

V usage is TRBV28 and J usage is TRBJ1-6; perhaps TRBD1 as D (5 bases). Trimming left V 6 bases short and J 7 bases short, with 16 bases between. The germline V gene encodes CDR1 MDHEN and CDR2 SYDVKM. This CDR3 has 15 amino acids. The CDR3 loop reads CASRPIRERNSPLHF. CDR3 nucleotides: TGTGCCAGCAGACCTATCAGGGAAAGGAATTCACCCCTCCACTTT.

This sequence joins TRBV4-2 and TRBJ2-1, with TRBD2 matching 9 bases. The CDR3 totals 15 residues. Germline V lookup: CDR1 LGHNA, CDR2 YNFKEQ. The J segment lost 8 bases and the V segment lost 5 bases, leaving 10 bases of the junction unmatched. This CDR3 reads CASSGRAGGRDEQFF. Written as DNA, the CDR3 is TGTGCCAGCAGCGGACGAGCGGGGGGTAGGGATGAGCAGTTCTTC.

The V and J genes are TRBV4-1 and TRBJ1-1; D is possibly TRBD1 (5 bases). CDR1 MGHRA and CDR2 YSYEKL come from the germline V gene. V lost 0 bases and J lost 10, with 15 bases in between. The CDR3 is made up of 14 amino acids. The CDR3 region is CASSQEGRAGRAFF. The CDR3 DNA reads as TGCGCCAGCAGCCAAGAGGGCAGGGCTGGGCGAGCTTTCTTT.

The CDR3 loop reads CASSRPILEDEQYF. CDR3 coding DNA: TGTGCCAGCAGTCGCCCGATTCTGGAGGACGAGCAGTACTTC. The chain is built from TRBV6-4 and TRBJ2-7; a weak D match, TRBD2 (5 bases). The germline gives CDR1 MRHNA, CDR2 SNTAGT. V dropped 5 bases and J dropped 5 bases, with 16 bases sitting between them. This CDR3 contains 14 residues.

The rearrangement links TRBV15 to TRBJ1-4; 8 bases line up with TRBD1. CDR3 length equals 15 residues. With 3 bases clipped from V and 5 bases from J, the junction kept 5 bases outside the gene matches. Germline-derived CDR1 and CDR2 are LNHNV and YYDKDF (reference sequence). This CDR3 is CATSRDRASNEKLFF. The CDR3, as DNA: TGTGCCACCAGCAGGGACAGGGCCTCGAATGAAAAACTGTTTTTT.

In this sample, this clone turned up once. The chain is built from TRBV28 and TRBJ1-2, with D unclear. The CDR3 consists of 14 residues. Trimming removed 7 bases at V and 3 bases at J, with 15 bases between. Germline CDR1 is MDHEN and CDR2 is SYDVKM. The CDR3: CASNSRKGDYGYTF. The CDR3 DNA is TGTGCCAGCAATAGCCGGAAGGGAGACTATGGCTACACCTTC.

This rearrangement joins TRBV28 to TRBJ1-2; D may be TRBD1 (5 bases). This CDR3 has 14 amino acids. Trimming took off 2 bases at V and 8 bases at J, with 15 bases between the two ends. Germline-derived CDR1 and CDR2 are MDHEN and SYDVKM. The CDR3 protein is CASSLMGRVGGYTF. Here the CDR3 DNA reads TGTGCCAGCAGTTTAATGGGCAGGGTGGGCGGCTACACCTTC.

This sequence joins TRBV5-6 and TRBJ2-1; TRBD2 matches at 12 bases. With V trimmed by 3 bases and J by 8 bases, 9 bases remained unmatched. Germline CDR1 SGHDT, CDR2 YYEEEE. The CDR3 has 16 residues. The CDR3 loop reads CASSSLLAGGIDEQFF. CDR3 DNA: TGTGCCAGCAGCTCGCTACTAGCGGGGGGTATAGATGAGCAGTTCTTC.

As for this clone: Distinct nucleotide sequences in the sample also encode this CDR3. The chain links TRBV29-1 to TRBJ1-5; D is uncertain. CDR3 length equals 12 residues. Trimming took off 4 bases at V and 2 bases at J, with 6 bases between the two ends. The germline V gene has CDR1 SQVTM and CDR2 ANQGSEA. For the CDR3, the DNA is TGCAGCGTTGCAGGTGGCAATCAGCCCCAGCATTTT. Its translation: CSVAGGNQPQHF. The variable domain in full, with the rest retrieved from reference TRBV29-1 and TRBJ1-5, is SAVISQKPSRDICQRGTSLTIQCQVDSQVTMMFWYRQQPGQSLTLIATANQGSEATYESGFVIDKFPISRPNLTFSTLTVSNMSPEDSSIYLCSVAGGNQPQHFGDGTRLSIL.

With regard to this clone: The junction departs from germline at one end; a sequencing error may be responsible. This sequence joins TRBV27 and TRBJ2-1, with 9 bases identical to TRBD1. The germline V gene encodes CDR1 MNHEY and CDR2 SMNVEV (reference sequence). This CDR3 has 14 amino acids. This CDR3 is CVSSNTGQGYEQFF. CDR3 sequence (DNA): TGTGTCAGCAGCAATACGGGACAGGGCTATGAGCAGTTCTTC.

The chain joins TRBV28 to TRBJ2-2; 10 bases match TRBD2. CDR1 is MDHEN, CDR2 SYDVKM, per germline. CDR3 length: 16 residues. J was trimmed by 0 bases and V by 6 bases; bases with no gene match: 4. This CDR3 reads CASRTGLAANTGELFF. CDR3 bases: TGTGCCAGCAGGACCGGACTAGCGGCGAACACCGGGGAGCTGTTTTTT.

The chain joins TRBV28 to TRBJ2-2; D is possibly TRBD1 (5 bases). The CDR3 is 15 amino acids. V was shortened by 5 bases and J by 3 bases, with 13 bases between the two germline ends. Germline assignment: CDR1 MDHEN and CDR2 SYDVKM. The CDR3 DNA reads TGTGCCAGCAGTCCGGACCCAGGGTACACCGGGGAGCTGTTTTTT. It translates to CASSPDPGYTGELFF.

This clone was counted a single time. V and J are TRBV15 and TRBJ2-1; 7 nucleotides line up with TRBD2. The germline V gene encodes CDR1 LNHNV and CDR2 YYDKDF (reference sequence). This CDR3 region has 19 residues. The junction had 15 bases not matched to a gene; V was cut back by 3 bases and J by 1 base. CDR3 loop: CATSSLGASGSFSYNEQFF. In nucleotides, the CDR3 is TGTGCCACCAGCAGTTTAGGGGCTAGCGGCTCTTTTTCCTACAATGAGCAGTTCTTC.

This chain uses TRBV7-3 with TRBJ2-7; D unresolved. Deletions cut 1 base from V and 4 bases from J, with 14 bases between. The CDR3 covers 15 residues. Germline lookup yields CDR1 SGHTA and CDR2 FQGTGA. CDR3 amino acids: CASSLRFAVVYEQYF. Written as DNA, the CDR3 is TGTGCCAGCAGCTTAAGGTTTGCGGTGGTGTACGAGCAGTACTTC.